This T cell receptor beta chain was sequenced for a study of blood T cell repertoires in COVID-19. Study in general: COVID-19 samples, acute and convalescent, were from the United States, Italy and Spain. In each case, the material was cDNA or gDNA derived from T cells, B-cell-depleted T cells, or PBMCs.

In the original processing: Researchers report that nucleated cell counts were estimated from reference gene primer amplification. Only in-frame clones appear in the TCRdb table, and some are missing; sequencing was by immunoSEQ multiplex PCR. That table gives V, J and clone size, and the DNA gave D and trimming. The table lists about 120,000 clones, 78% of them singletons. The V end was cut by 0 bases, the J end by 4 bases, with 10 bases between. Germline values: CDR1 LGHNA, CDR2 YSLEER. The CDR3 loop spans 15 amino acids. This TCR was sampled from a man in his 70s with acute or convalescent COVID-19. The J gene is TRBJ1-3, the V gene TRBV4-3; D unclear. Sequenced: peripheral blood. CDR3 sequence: CASSQDGGRGNTIYF. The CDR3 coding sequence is TGCGCCAGCAGCCAAGATGGCGGGCGCGGAAACACCATATATTTT.